This is a list of T cell receptor beta chains from one sample in a study of shared clonotypes between healthy human individuals. The assay was immunoSEQ multiplex PCR, and TCRdb's table has in-frame clones only and misses some. The sample holds 2 million to 2.5 million clones, just over 90% seen once. Sample: naive CD4+ T cells from PBMCs. All receptors come from a young man in good health. Some clones in this sample may be carry-over from other donors' samples. Both conserved end residues are part of each CDR3. The order of the fields is CDR3 protein, CDR3 DNA, D gene, clone size, V gene, J gene. D genes are given only for firm matches. A clone size is listed for some rows: how often the clone was seen (once, few, many), or a class if it is expanded.

CSVGWGNTEAFF	TGCAGCGTTGGTTGGGGGAACACTGAAGCTTTCTTT	.	few	TRBV29-1	TRBJ1-1
CASSQEFNQPQHF	TGCGCCAGCAGCCAAGAATTCAATCAGCCCCAGCATTTT	.	.	TRBV4-3	TRBJ1-5
CASRELGRPLYF	TGTGCCAGCAGAGAACTGGGCCGTCCGTTGTATTTT	.	few	TRBV6-5	TRBJ1-5
CASGLGTSQYEQYF	TGTGCCAGCGGCCTCGGGACTAGCCAATACGAGCAGTACTTC	TRBD2	.	TRBV28	TRBJ2-7
CSVRTGGSNGYTF	TGCAGCGTCCGGACAGGGGGGAGTAATGGCTACACCTTC	TRBD1	.	TRBV29-1	TRBJ1-2
CASSPRDADSYTIYF	TGTGCCAGCTCACCGAGGGACGCGGATAGTTACACCATATATTTT	.	.	TRBV18	TRBJ1-3
CASSPERGPGGDTQYF	TGCGCCAGCAGCCCGGAGCGGGGTCCGGGTGGAGATACGCAGTATTTT	TRBD2	.	TRBV5-1	TRBJ2-3
CASSLKSNTDTQYF	TGTGCCAGCAGCTTGAAATCAAACACAGATACGCAGTATTTT	.	.	TRBV5-6	TRBJ2-3
CASSFRQGARGLAGHEQYF	TGTGCCAGCAGTTTCCGACAGGGGGCAAGGGGACTAGCGGGACACGAGCAGTACTTC	TRBD2	.	TRBV27	TRBJ2-7
CAISPGQGTQETQYF	TGTGCCATCAGTCCGGGACAGGGCACCCAAGAGACCCAGTACTTC	TRBD1	.	TRBV10-3	TRBJ2-5